The sequence of this T cell receptor (beta chain) was determined in a study of identical twins' blood T cells. Study-wide points: Abundant TCRbeta CDR3s overlapped more between twins than with unrelated donors.

Donors were six healthy women in three monozygous twin pairs. Reared together, all three twin pairs probably met the same infectious agents and vaccines. Trimming left V 3 bases short and J 4 bases short, with 7 bases between. The CDR3 sequence is 13 residues long. Per germline, CDR1 SGHVS and CDR2 FNYEAQ. Each CDR3 protein gets one entry after TCRdb re-called the 5' RACE reads with MiXCR. The sample shows fewer than 450,000 distinct CDR3 sequences, around 30% of them seen only once. Details on this clonotype: Its antigen is as yet unknown.

The sequenced sample was PBMCs. The chain joins TRBV7-6 to TRBJ1-3, with D uncertain. This receptor was taken from a woman between 18 and 55 years old in good health. In nucleotides, the CDR3 is TGTGCCAGCAGCTTCGGTTGGGGAAACACCATATATTTT. Translation gives CASSFGWGNTIYF.